This T cell receptor beta chain stems from a study of T cells in women clearing cervical HPV infection. With respect to this clone: The read finishes 3 residues shy of the CDR3 end, and the germline J gene is used to complete it.

The CDR3 is made up of 15 amino acids. V lost 7 bases, J lost 2 bases, and 5 bases stayed unmatched. Germline V gene data show CDR1 as MNHEY and CDR2 as SVGEGT. TCRdb's copy holds only in-frame clones and misses some; the assay was immunoSEQ multiplex PCR. The ten most abundant clones cover roughly 1.3% of a sample with tens of thousands of clones. The chain links TRBV6-2 or TRBV6-3 to TRBJ1-1, with TRBD1 identical over 12 bases. This clonotype was obtained from a woman aged 18-69 years with a cervical HPV16 infection that either progressed to CIN3+ or cleared (not recorded which). Source material: blood buffy coat. Incomplete CDR3 DNA: TGTGCCAGCAAGCGGGGACAGGGGGCAAACACTGAA. Encoded protein: CASKRGQGANTE. The whole CDR3 is CASKRGQGANTEAFF.